This entry lists 25 T cell receptor beta chains sequenced from one sample in a study of OX40 agonist ivuxolimab in advanced cancers. Clones were sequenced by immunoSEQ multiplex PCR, and TCRdb holds only the in-frame ones, with some missing. The sample holds 77,000 or so clones, 92% seen once. The sample in question was CD4+ or CD8+ T cells sorted from blood, obtained in a trial of the OX40 agonist ivuxolimab. Receptor source: an adult with an advanced solid tumor such as melanoma, head and neck, liver or kidney cancer.

V usage is TRBV11-3 and J usage is TRBJ2-2, with D maybe TRBD2 (5 bases). The V and J ends lost 0 bases and 11 bases respectively, with 16 bases between them. The CDR3 is 15 amino acids. Germline V gene lookup returns CDR1 SGHNT and CDR2 YENEEA. CDR3 bases: TGTGCCAGCAGCTTAGAATTCACCCGGGGTGATGAGCTGTTTTTT. Amino acids: CASSLEFTRGDELFF.

The chain combines TRBV14 with TRBJ2-3, with D perhaps matching TRBD1 (6 bases). From germline, CDR1 is SGHDN and CDR2 FVKESK. The CDR3 has 15 amino acids. V was pared by 5 bases and J by 0 bases, with 12 bases between. CDR3: CASSRQAISTDTQYF. The DNA for the CDR3 is TGTGCCAGCAGCAGACAGGCTATCAGCACAGATACGCAGTATTTT.

The V gene is TRBV21-1, the J gene TRBJ2-4. TRBV21-1 is annotated as a pseudogene. The CDR3 has 18 amino acids. CDR3 region: CASSKGGRGRLAKNIQYF. CDR3 DNA: TGTGCCAGCAGCAAAGGGGGCCGGGGGCGCCTAGCCAAAAACATTCAGTACTTC.

The chain joins TRBV7-9 to TRBJ2-3; a possible D gene is TRBD1 (5 bases). CDR1 is SEHNR, CDR2 FQNEAQ, per germline (reference sequence). V gave up 2 bases and J gave up 4 bases, with 10 bases separating them. There are 14 residues in the CDR3. The CDR3 DNA sequence: TGTGCCAGCAGCTTACTACAAGGGGCAGATACGCAGTATTTT. Its translation is CASSLLQGADTQYF.

This clone was seen only once. The chain carries TRBV30 and TRBJ2-2; D perhaps matches TRBD1 (5 bases). Trimming pared 5 bases from V and 1 base from J, leaving 14 bases between. Germline V CDR1 and CDR2: GTSNPN, SVGIG (reference sequence). CDR3 size: 15 residues. The CDR3 is CAWEKGLRNTGELFF. CDR3 bases: TGTGCCTGGGAGAAGGGGCTTAGGAACACCGGGGAGCTGTTTTTT.

This sequence joins TRBV10-3 and TRBJ1-1, with D maybe TRBD1 (5 bases). Trimming took 5 bases from V and 1 from J, leaving 8 bases between them. The germline V gene encodes CDR1 ENHRY and CDR2 SYGVKD. CDR3 size: 13 residues. CDR3 in amino acids: CAISTGQNTEAFF. CDR3 coding DNA: TGTGCCATCAGTACAGGTCAGAACACTGAAGCTTTCTTT.

The J gene is TRBJ1-2, the V gene TRBV6-6; no definite D call. The V and J ends lost 2 bases and 4 bases respectively, with 8 bases between them. The CDR3 runs 13 residues. Germline values: CDR1 MNHNY, CDR2 SVGAGI (reference sequence). The CDR3 region has the DNA TGTGCCAGCAGTTACGGACGGACCTATGGCTACACCTTC. It yields the protein CASSYGRTYGYTF.

The chain links TRBV19 to TRBJ1-3, with TRBD1 identical over 12 bases. The CDR3 loop spans 15 amino acids. CDR1 LNHDA and CDR2 SQIVND come from the germline V gene (reference sequence). The trim removed 9 bases at V and 3 bases at J, leaving 6 bases unmatched. The CDR3 loop is CASSGTGGFGNTIYF. CDR3 bases: TGTGCCAGCTCTGGGACAGGGGGCTTTGGAAACACCATATATTTT.

The chain uses TRBV5-6 and TRBJ2-2; D is uncertain. Deletions cut 0 bases from V and 2 bases from J, with 8 bases between. The CDR3 consists of 15 residues. Germline CDR1 reads SGHDT; CDR2 reads YYEEEE. CDR3 nucleotides: TGTGCCAGCAGCTTGGATGTGACCAACACCGGGGAGCTGTTTTTT. Translated, it gives CASSLDVTNTGELFF.

The CDR3 DNA follows: TGTGCCTGGAGCGCCCTCGCAGGGACTAATGAAAAACTGTTTTTT. The encoded protein is CAWSALAGTNEKLFF. This sequence joins TRBV30 and TRBJ1-4; a possible D gene is TRBD1 (5 bases). Germline V gene sequence: CDR1 GTSNPN, CDR2 SVGIG (reference sequence). V was trimmed by 3 bases and J by 2 bases, leaving 13 bases between them. The CDR3 is 15 amino acids.

This clone was picked up a small number of times. The chain is built from TRBV5-4 and TRBJ2-2; D gene ambiguous. Germline values: CDR1 SGHNT, CDR2 YYREEE (reference sequence). V lost 0 bases and J lost 5, with 11 bases in between. This CDR3 spans 15 amino acids. The CDR3 reads CASSLGYLTTGELFF. The CDR3 DNA sequence: TGTGCCAGCAGCTTGGGCTACCTTACTACCGGGGAGCTGTTTTTT.

The genes are TRBV5-1 and TRBJ1-1; D gene unclear. V was pared by 2 bases and J by 8 bases, with 13 bases between. The CDR3 consists of 13 residues. The V gene's germline CDR1 is SGHRS and CDR2 YFSETQ. The CDR3 DNA is TGCGCCAGCAGCTTCCGGCGGACGGAAGAAGCTTTCTTT. It specifies CASSFRRTEEAFF.

V and J are TRBV30 and TRBJ2-3, with D perhaps TRBD2 (7 bases). This CDR3 contains 14 residues. The germline V gene encodes CDR1 GTSNPN and CDR2 SVGIG (reference sequence). Between the trimmed V and J ends, which lost 7 bases and 1 base, there was a span of 15 bases. CDR3 loop: CASEGGVGTDTQYF. The CDR3 nucleotides read TGTGCCTCCGAAGGGGGGGTCGGCACAGATACGCAGTATTTT.

The chain has TRBV23-1 and TRBJ1-2, with TRBD1 matching over 9 bases. TRBV23-1 is flagged as an ORF with uncertain function. V lost 2 bases, J lost 4 bases, and 14 bases stayed unmatched. The CDR3 totals 18 residues. The CDR3 DNA reads TGCGCCAGCAGTCAAGGGGGCCCCCGGGACAGGGTAGTCTATGGCTACACCTTC. It codes for CASSQGGPRDRVVYGYTF.

Of note for this clone: Other DNA sequences of this sample code for an identical CDR3. The chain carries TRBV21-1 and TRBJ2-7; no check of the table's D call, TRBD1, against the DNA was made. TRBV21-1 is a pseudogene. This CDR3 region has 16 residues. The CDR3 region is CASTEDRGPPGDEQYF. As DNA, the CDR3 is TGTGCCAGCACCGAGGACAGGGGGCCACCCGGGGACGAGCAGTACTTC.

The chain links TRBV7-2 to TRBJ1-2; D gene unclear. Germline V CDR1 and CDR2: SGHTA, FQGNSA. The CDR3 is 14 residues long. V lost 2 bases, J lost 0 bases, and 7 bases lay in between. CDR3 DNA sequence: TGTGCCAGCAGCTTAAACAGCGCTAACTATGGCTACACCTTC. Translating gives CASSLNSANYGYTF.

V gene TRBV7-2 combines with J gene TRBJ1-1; 8 nucleotides agree with TRBD1. Looked up from germline, CDR1 is SGHTA and CDR2 is FQGNSA. This CDR3 spans 14 amino acids. The V gene end was trimmed by 1 base and the J gene end by 3 bases; junction bases not matched to a gene: 1. The CDR3 DNA reads as TGTGCCAGCAGCTTAGACAGGGGGGACACTGAAGCTTTCTTT. The encoded protein is CASSLDRGDTEAFF.

This rearrangement joins TRBV27 to TRBJ2-1, with 7 bases aligning to TRBD2. This CDR3 region has 17 residues. Germline V lookup: CDR1 MNHEY, CDR2 SMNVEV (reference sequence). V was pared by 0 bases and J by 2 bases, with 7 bases of the junction left unmatched. Here the CDR3 DNA reads TGTGCCAGCAGTTTATCGTTCCTAGCGGCTACCTACAATGAGCAGTTCTTC. This sequence encodes CASSLSFLAATYNEQFF.

On this clone itself: Relative to the germline gene, one junction end is altered; a read error may explain this. This same CDR3 is encoded by further DNA sequences in the sample. The V and J genes are TRBV19 and TRBJ2-2; perhaps TRBD2 as D (5 bases). This CDR3 region has 12 residues. Germline V lookup: CDR1 LNHDA, CDR2 SQIVND (reference sequence). DNA of the CDR3: TGTGCCAGTAGGGACCCCACCGGGGAGTTGTTTTTT. Its protein product is CASRDPTGELFF.

The rearrangement joins TRBV7-8 to TRBJ2-5; unclear D gene. From germline, CDR1 is SGHVS and CDR2 FQNEAQ. The CDR3 runs to 14 residues. V lost 4 bases to trimming and J lost 4 bases, with 13 bases between them. This CDR3 reads CASSSIQGAETQYF. CDR3 coding DNA: TGTGCCAGCAGCTCAATCCAAGGAGCAGAGACCCAGTACTTC.

CDR3 bases: TGTGCCAGCAGCTTAGGGACAGGGGACACAGATACGCAGTATTTT. Translated: CASSLGTGDTDTQYF. The J gene is TRBJ2-3, the V gene TRBV5-5; 10 positions agree with TRBD1. The V gene's germline CDR1 is SGHKS and CDR2 YYEKEE (reference sequence). The ends lost 2 bases at V and 2 bases at J; junction bases unmatched: 2. CDR3 length equals 15 residues.

The gene calls are TRBV4-1 and TRBJ2-5; 14 positions agree with TRBD2. V lost 1 base, J lost 2 bases, and 18 bases stayed unmatched. Germline V gene sequence: CDR1 MGHRA, CDR2 YSYEKL. The CDR3 length is 22 residues. This CDR3 reads CASSQAPSTGTSGSWAQETQYF. The CDR3 DNA sequence: TGCGCCAGCAGCCAAGCGCCCTCTACCGGGACTAGCGGGAGCTGGGCGCAAGAGACCCAGTACTTC.

This clone has a single count. The rearrangement joins TRBV29-1 to TRBJ1-1, with TRBD1 matching 9 bases. The CDR3 is 18 residues long. Germline values: CDR1 SQVTM, CDR2 ANQGSEA. V lost 4 bases and J lost 2; bases outside the gene matches: 17. CDR3 nucleotides: TGCAGCGTTGGGGTTCGGACAGGGGCCCCCGCGAGAAACACTGAAGCTTTCTTT. It is translated as CSVGVRTGAPARNTEAFF.

The V call is TRBV4-1, the J call TRBJ2-5; D may be TRBD2 (5 bases). The length of the CDR3 is 14 residues. Per the germline V gene, CDR1 is MGHRA and CDR2 is YSYEKL. The V and J ends lost 1 base and 5 bases respectively, with 11 bases between them. This chain's CDR3 is CASSQGAGRETQYF. The DNA for the CDR3 is TGCGCCAGCAGCCAAGGGGCGGGTAGGGAGACCCAGTACTTC.

V and J are TRBV29-1 and TRBJ2-7, with 9 positions matching TRBD2. CDR1 is SQVTM and CDR2 is ANQGSEA in the germline V gene. V lost 7 bases to trimming and J lost 7 bases; unmatched junction nucleotides: 11. The CDR3 totals 13 residues. The chain's CDR3 is CSAYRAGGMEQYF. The CDR3 coding sequence is TGCAGCGCCTACAGGGCGGGGGGGATGGAGCAGTACTTC.